This passage covers 17 T cell receptor beta chains from one sample sequenced in a study of vaccination effects on CD4 cells after COVID-19. No antigen has been assigned to these receptors. Following 10 days of culture, CD4+ T cells were isolated. Assay used: immunoSEQ multiplex PCR; TCRdb lists only in-frame clones, some missing. The sample has around 37,000 clones, under 85% seen once. The sample was CD4+ T cells from PBMCs cultured without peptide, taken before COVID-19 vaccination. These receptor sequences come from a human donor who received a COVID-19 vaccine.

This chain connects TRBV6-2 or TRBV6-3 to TRBJ1-1; D ambiguous. The CDR3 length is 13 residues. V lost 2 bases and J lost 2, with 6 bases in between. Germline CDR1 reads MNHEY; CDR2 reads SVGEGT. The DNA for the CDR3 is TGTGCCAGCAGTTACCGCGGAAACACTGAAGCTTTCTTT. It codes for CASSYRGNTEAFF.

The chain has TRBV7-9 and TRBJ1-1; 9 nucleotides line up with TRBD1. After removal of 4 bases from V and 2 bases from J, the junction contained 5 bases not matched to a gene. The CDR3 spans 15 residues. CDR1 is SEHNR and CDR2 is FQNEAQ in the germline V gene (reference sequence). The CDR3: CASSYGQGRNTEAFF. Here the CDR3 DNA reads TGTGCCAGCAGCTACGGACAGGGGCGAAACACTGAAGCTTTCTTT.

This chain joins TRBV11-2 and TRBJ2-5; tentative D call: TRBD2 (6 bases). Trimming took off 0 bases at V and 5 bases at J, with 10 bases between the two ends. Germline loops: CDR1 SGHAT, CDR2 FQNNGV. The CDR3 loop spans 14 amino acids. CDR3 bases: TGTGCCAGCAGCTTAGATAACGGGAGCGAGACCCAGTACTTC. As protein: CASSLDNGSETQYF. Together with reference TRBV11-2 and TRBJ2-5, the CDR3 gives the full variable domain: EAGVAQSPRYKIIEKRQSVAFWCNPISGHATLYWYQQILGQGPKLLIQFQNNGVVDDSQLPKDRFSAERLKGVDSTLKIQPAKLEDSAVYLCASSLDNGSETQYFGPGTRLLVL.

This clone was found a few times. This sequence joins TRBV13 and TRBJ1-4; possibly TRBD1 for D (6 bases). Germline V CDR1 and CDR2: PRHDT, FYEKMQ (reference sequence). Trimming pared 8 bases from V and 8 bases from J, leaving 24 bases between. The length of the CDR3 is 16 residues. The CDR3 region has the DNA TGTGCCAGCTCCCCACCTCGGGAGGGGGTAGGCGAAAAACTGTTTTTT. Translated: CASSPPREGVGEKLFF.

The V gene is TRBV7-2, the J gene TRBJ2-2; D gene ambiguous. The CDR3 length is 15 residues. Trimming shortened V by 1 base and J by 7 bases, and 13 bases separated the two germline ends. Germline CDR1 is SGHTA and CDR2 is FQGNSA. This CDR3 is CASSLGRVYSGELFF. The CDR3 DNA follows: TGTGCCAGCAGCTTAGGACGGGTCTACAGCGGGGAGCTGTTTTTT.

V is TRBV5-4 and J is TRBJ1-2; 7 positions match TRBD1. This CDR3 region has 15 residues. Trimming at V came to 0 bases and at J to 4 bases, leaving 6 bases not matched to a gene. CDR1 is SGHNT and CDR2 is YYREEE in the germline V gene (reference sequence). The CDR3 spells CASSLGGQTTYGYTF. The CDR3 DNA reads as TGTGCCAGCAGCTTGGGGGGACAGACAACCTATGGCTACACCTTC.

The rearrangement joins TRBV7-6 to TRBJ2-7; 8 bases are shared with TRBD1. The germline V gene encodes CDR1 SGHVS and CDR2 FNYEAQ. CDR3 length: 16 residues. The J segment lost 0 bases and the V segment lost 3 bases, leaving 7 bases of the junction unmatched. This CDR3 reads CASSFGTGTGSYEQYF. The CDR3 coding sequence is TGTGCCAGCAGCTTCGGAACCGGGACAGGCTCCTACGAGCAGTACTTC.

V usage is TRBV2 and J usage is TRBJ1-1; possible D gene TRBD1, 5 bases. Deletions cut 3 bases from V and 2 bases from J, with 10 bases between. Germline CDR1 SNHLY, CDR2 FYNNEI. This CDR3 spans 14 amino acids. The CDR3 reads CASSEGRGNTEAFF. The CDR3 DNA follows: TGTGCCAGCAGTGAGGGTCGGGGCAACACTGAAGCTTTCTTT.

This chain joins TRBV12-3 or TRBV12-4 and TRBJ1-1; D might be TRBD1 (5 bases). This CDR3 has 11 residues. Deletions cut 10 bases from V and 6 bases from J, with 12 bases between. The CDR3, as DNA: TGTGCCACCGCCAGGGACTCTGAAGCTTTCTTT. Translated, it gives CATARDSEAFF.

This clone appeared once. The chain joins TRBV19 to TRBJ1-5; D not resolved. The germline V gene has CDR1 LNHDA and CDR2 SQIVND (reference sequence). The CDR3 extends over 14 amino acids. V was clipped by 0 bases and J by 0 bases, with 3 bases between them. The CDR3 sequence: CASSIDHSNQPQHF. The CDR3 region has the DNA TGTGCCAGTAGTATAGACCATAGCAATCAGCCCCAGCATTTT.

The CDR3 region has the DNA TGTGCCAGCAGCACCGGACAGGGACAAGAGACCCAGTACTTC. Its translation is CASSTGQGQETQYF. The chain has TRBV5-4 and TRBJ2-5; TRBD1 aligns across 8 bases. The trim removed 4 bases at V and 2 bases at J, leaving 4 bases unmatched. The length of the CDR3 is 14 residues. The germline CDR1 and CDR2 sequences are SGHNT and YYREEE (reference sequence).

V is TRBV12-3 or TRBV12-4 and J is TRBJ2-7, with 10 positions matching TRBD1. V dropped 6 bases and J dropped 4; count of bases not matched to a gene: 3. The CDR3 length is 13 residues. CDR3 DNA sequence: TGTGCCAGCAGCTTGGGACAGGGGTACGAGCAGTACTTC. It specifies CASSLGQGYEQYF.

The chain combines TRBV28 with TRBJ2-2; no clear D. This CDR3 spans 12 amino acids. Trimming took 4 bases from V and 0 from J, leaving 0 bases between them. Germline V gene data show CDR1 as MDHEN and CDR2 as SYDVKM. CDR3 residues: CASSSNTGELFF. In DNA, the CDR3 is TGTGCCAGCAGTTCGAACACCGGGGAGCTGTTTTTT.

This chain joins TRBV10-3 and TRBJ2-3; 7 positions agree with TRBD2. The germline gives CDR1 ENHRY, CDR2 SYGVKD. The J segment lost 6 bases and the V segment lost 0 bases, leaving 6 bases of the junction unmatched. This CDR3 is built from 15 residues. As DNA, the CDR3 is TGTGCCATCAGTGAGTCGAAACTAGCGAAGGATACGCAGTATTTT. It is translated as CAISESKLAKDTQYF.

This chain links TRBV2 with TRBJ2-1; 14 bases are a match to TRBD2. The CDR3 loop spans 15 amino acids. V shed 7 bases, J shed 6 bases, and the junction held 5 bases outside the gene matches. Germline assignment: CDR1 SNHLY and CDR2 FYNNEI. CDR3 region: CASTGLAGGTNEQFF. The CDR3 coding sequence is TGTGCCAGCACCGGACTAGCGGGAGGAACCAATGAGCAGTTCTTC.

The V call is TRBV15, the J call TRBJ1-1; D not certain. V was trimmed by 4 bases and J by 0 bases, leaving 15 bases between them. The CDR3 extends over 16 amino acids. The germline V gene encodes CDR1 LNHNV and CDR2 YYDKDF (reference sequence). The CDR3 protein is CATSTRRQSLNTEAFF. In DNA form, the CDR3 reads TGTGCCACCAGCACGCGGCGTCAGTCTCTGAACACTGAAGCTTTCTTT.

This clone was detected a few times. The V and J genes are TRBV11-2 and TRBJ2-7, with TRBD2 matching 8 bases. The germline gives CDR1 SGHAT, CDR2 FQNNGV. The ends lost 5 bases at V and 3 bases at J; junction bases unmatched: 9. The CDR3 totals 15 residues. CDR3 residues: CASSAQPGTSYEQYF. CDR3 DNA sequence: TGTGCCAGCAGCGCTCAGCCCGGGACTAGCTACGAGCAGTACTTC.